The 30 T cell receptor beta chains reported below all come from one sample, sequenced in a study of response to subunit inactivated influenza vaccine. TCRdb redid the calling of the RT-PCR reads with MiXCR, one entry per CDR3 protein. The data show a few hundred thousand distinct CDR3 sequences, with 12% to 15% seen just once and 11% held by the top ten. The input for sequencing was PBMCs from blood, taken about 13 days after vaccination. These receptor sequences come from a man aged 50-60 years who received an inactivated influenza vaccine.

The chain uses TRBV28 and TRBJ2-7, with 9 bases lining up with TRBD1. Looked up from germline, CDR1 is MDHEN and CDR2 is SYDVKM. This CDR3 comprises 18 residues. V gave up 3 bases and J gave up 0 bases; unmatched junction bases: 12. The CDR3 here is CASSFLQGAPSISYEQYF. The CDR3 DNA is TGTGCCAGCAGTTTCCTACAGGGGGCGCCGTCCATCTCCTACGAGCAGTACTTC.

This clonotype has more than one count but fewer than ten. The chain uses TRBV20-1 and TRBJ1-4; no firm D call. CDR3 size: 16 residues. Trimming stripped 0 bases from V and 7 bases from J, with 18 bases between. Germline V gene data show CDR1 as DFQATT and CDR2 as SNEGSKA (reference sequence). CDR3 region: CSARDEWEGLPEKLFF. CDR3 DNA: TGCAGTGCTAGAGATGAATGGGAAGGGCTGCCTGAAAAACTGTTTTTT.

The chain has TRBV20-1 and TRBJ1-5; unclear D gene. V was trimmed by 1 base and J by 4 bases, leaving 8 bases between them. Germline CDR1 reads DFQATT; CDR2 reads SNEGSKA (reference sequence). The CDR3 extends over 13 amino acids. The chain's CDR3 is CSARATANQPQHF. CDR3 DNA: TGCAGTGCTAGAGCAACGGCAAATCAGCCCCAGCATTTT.

This clonotype was seen only a few times. The genes are TRBV4-2 and TRBJ1-5, with D possibly being TRBD1 (5 bases). The CDR3 length is 16 residues. Germline lookup yields CDR1 LGHNA and CDR2 YNFKEQ. Trimming pared 0 bases from V and 0 bases from J, leaving 9 bases between. The CDR3 spells CASSQDGTYSNQPQHF. The CDR3 DNA follows: TGTGCCAGCAGCCAAGATGGGACTTATAGCAATCAGCCCCAGCATTTT.

The chain uses TRBV7-2 and TRBJ2-5, with D perhaps TRBD2 (7 bases). There are 15 residues in the CDR3. V was pared by 5 bases and J by 5 bases, with 18 bases between. The germline CDR1 and CDR2 sequences are SGHTA and FQGNSA. In DNA form, the CDR3 reads TGTGCCAGCAGCCGCGGTAGGGGGGGTTGGGAGACCCAGTACTTC. Translated: CASSRGRGGWETQYF.

The chain employs TRBV4-3 and TRBJ2-1, with 10 bases identical to TRBD2. Per the germline V gene, CDR1 is LGHNA and CDR2 is YSLEER. With 3 bases clipped from V and 6 bases from J, the junction kept 8 bases outside the gene matches. The CDR3 contains 16 residues. The CDR3 nucleotides read TGCGCCAGCAGCCAGCAGGGACTAGCGATGGGCAATGAGCAGTTCTTC. It specifies CASSQQGLAMGNEQFF.

This clonotype was observed a few times. The gene calls are TRBV27 and TRBJ2-1; TRBD2 aligns across 11 bases. The J segment lost 10 bases and the V segment lost 0 bases, leaving 5 bases of the junction unmatched. CDR1 and CDR2 (germline): MNHEY, SMNVEV (reference sequence). The CDR3 is made up of 15 amino acids. This CDR3 reads CASSLSSGGAKEQFF. In nucleotides, the CDR3 is TGTGCCAGCAGTTTATCTAGCGGGGGGGCCAAGGAGCAGTTCTTC.

The genes are TRBV10-3 and TRBJ1-2; 10 bases line up with TRBD1. After removal of 7 bases from V and 2 bases from J, the junction contained 10 bases not matched to a gene. The germline CDR1 and CDR2 sequences are ENHRY and SYGVKD. The CDR3 length is 16 residues. CDR3 in amino acids: CAIKTPPDRGNYGYTF. As DNA, the CDR3 is TGTGCCATCAAGACACCTCCGGACAGGGGGAACTATGGCTACACCTTC.

About this clonotype itself: A read error may account for a junction end that differs from germline. The chain uses TRBV5-1 and TRBJ2-7, with D possibly being TRBD2 (6 bases). The CDR3 loop spans 17 amino acids. Germline V gene lookup returns CDR1 SGHRS and CDR2 YFSETQ. CDR3 nucleotide sequence: TGCCCCAGCAGCTTGGTCCCGCGGGGATCTGGCTCCTACGAGCAGTACTTC. It specifies CPSSLVPRGSGSYEQYF.

This clonotype was detected ten times or more. V usage is TRBV20-1 and J usage is TRBJ1-5; 10 nucleotides align to TRBD1. The V gene end was trimmed by 6 bases and the J gene end by 4 bases; junction bases not matched to a gene: 3. Germline V gene sequence: CDR1 DFQATT, CDR2 SNEGSKA (reference sequence). CDR3 length: 13 amino acids. DNA for the CDR3: TGCAGTGCCAAGGGACAGGGGAATCAGCCCCAGCATTTT. It is translated as CSAKGQGNQPQHF.

This clonotype was counted between two and nine times. The chain recombines TRBV20-1 with TRBJ1-5, with D possibly TRBD1 on 6 matching bases. The CDR3 extends over 14 amino acids. V was pared by 3 bases and J by 1 base, with 10 bases between. The germline gives CDR1 DFQATT, CDR2 SNEGSKA (reference sequence). Written as DNA, the CDR3 is TGCAGTGCTAGGATAGGGGGGAGCAATCAGCCCCAGCATTTT. It codes for CSARIGGSNQPQHF.

The chain recombines TRBV12-3 or TRBV12-4 with TRBJ2-7, with D possibly matching TRBD2 (6 bases). Trimming left V 6 bases short and J 5 bases short, with 20 bases between. This CDR3 is built from 15 residues. The CDR3: CASSPDGTPRHEQYF. The CDR3 nucleotides are TGTGCCAGCAGCCCCGATGGGACTCCGCGCCACGAGCAGTACTTC.

J is TRBJ2-7 and V is TRBV3-1; possible D gene TRBD2, 6 bases. CDR3 length: 12 residues. Germline loops: CDR1 LGHDT, CDR2 YNNKEL (reference sequence). V lost 5 bases, J lost 5 bases, and 10 bases lay in between. The CDR3 DNA is TGTGCCAGCAGCGACCGGACTAACGAGCAGTACTTC. It yields the protein CASSDRTNEQYF.

This sequence joins TRBV5-1 and TRBJ1-2, with D perhaps matching TRBD1 (5 bases). This CDR3 spans 13 amino acids. CDR1 SGHRS and CDR2 YFSETQ come from the germline V gene. With 1 base removed from V and 5 bases from J, the gap between germline ends came to 9 bases. The CDR3: CASSLWAGYGYTF. CDR3 in DNA: TGCGCCAGCAGCTTGTGGGCAGGGTATGGCTACACCTTC.

This sequence joins TRBV3-1 and TRBJ2-4; tentatively, D is TRBD2 (6 bases). The CDR3 is 14 residues long. The germline gives CDR1 LGHDT, CDR2 YNNKEL (reference sequence). Trimming took 7 bases from V and 3 from J, leaving 13 bases between them. DNA of the CDR3: TGTGCCAGCACCCTCCAGGGAGGCAAAAACATTCAGTACTTC. Translation: CASTLQGGKNIQYF.

This clonotype has a handful of counts. The chain couples TRBV3-1 to TRBJ2-1; 13 bases fit TRBD2. There are 17 residues in the CDR3. Germline CDR1 and CDR2: LGHDT and YNNKEL (reference sequence). V lost 1 base and J lost 8; bases outside the gene matches: 8. Written as DNA, the CDR3 is TGTGCCAGCAGCCAAGCATCCGGACTAGCGGGAGCGGATGAGCAGTTCTTC. Amino acids: CASSQASGLAGADEQFF.

V gene TRBV2 combines with J gene TRBJ2-1; 10 positions match TRBD2. V shed 6 bases and J 2 bases; nucleotides not matched to a gene: 7. Germline V gene data show CDR1 as SNHLY and CDR2 as FYNNEI. The CDR3 has 16 amino acids. This chain's CDR3 is CASSSSGGLTYNEQFF. CDR3 DNA sequence: TGTGCCAGCAGCTCTAGCGGGGGCCTTACCTACAATGAGCAGTTCTTC.

This clonotype was seen only a few times. Its ends do not fully match the called genes, so a read error is possible. J is TRBJ1-1 and V is TRBV10-3, with D perhaps matching TRBD1 (5 bases). The CDR3 spans 13 residues. Germline V gene sequence: CDR1 ENHRY, CDR2 SYGVKD. The chain's CDR3 is CAISGRENTEAFF. In nucleotides, the CDR3 is TGTGCCATCAGCGGCAGGGAGAACACTGAAGCCTTCTTT.

This clonotype appeared a few times. This rearrangement joins TRBV27 to TRBJ1-1; no clear D. This CDR3 is 13 amino acids long. Germline V gene lookup returns CDR1 MNHEY and CDR2 SMNVEV (reference sequence). Trimming took off 2 bases at V and 4 bases at J, with 8 bases between the two ends. In nucleotides, the CDR3 is TGTGCCAGCAGTTTAACGTTCCCCACTGAAGCTTTCTTT. Translation gives CASSLTFPTEAFF.

The table lists this clonotype with a few counts. The chain joins TRBV7-2 to TRBJ2-1; D ambiguous. Looked up from germline, CDR1 is SGHTA and CDR2 is FQGNSA. This CDR3 is built from 13 residues. CDR3 sequence (DNA): TGTGCGACTCGTGTGGGTTCCTACAATGAGCAGTTCTTC. It yields the protein CATRVGSYNEQFF.

This clonotype was detected only a few times. V is TRBV6-2 or TRBV6-3 and J is TRBJ2-1; D is unclear. V shed 6 bases and J shed 7 bases, with 22 bases lying between them. CDR3 length: 16 residues. Germline V gene sequence: CDR1 MNHEY, CDR2 SVGEGT. The CDR3 nucleotides are TGTGCCAGCAGACGTCGAGGCTACCTCGTCGAGAATGAGCAGTTCTTC. As protein: CASRRRGYLVENEQFF.

The gene calls are TRBV7-2 and TRBJ2-3; either TRBD1 or TRBD2 may fit D (5 bases each). This CDR3 contains 15 residues. V was pared by 0 bases and J by 4 bases, with 11 bases between. The V gene's germline CDR1 is SGHTA and CDR2 FQGNSA. The CDR3 here is CASSLAGAVADTQYF. The CDR3 DNA follows: TGTGCCAGCAGCTTAGCCGGGGCCGTGGCAGATACGCAGTATTTT.

The sample holds a few counts of this clonotype. J is TRBJ2-5 and V is TRBV2, with TRBD1 identical over 9 bases. Looked up from germline, CDR1 is SNHLY and CDR2 is FYNNEI. V was pared by 3 bases and J by 5 bases, with 7 bases of the junction left unmatched. CDR3 length equals 15 residues. CDR3 nucleotide sequence: TGTGCCAGCAGTGATACGGGACAGGGACGGGAGACCCAGTACTTC. Translating gives CASSDTGQGRETQYF.

Here the CDR3 reads CASSLGARNTGELFF. CDR3 sequence (DNA): TGTGCCAGCAGCTTAGGAGCCAGGAACACCGGGGAGCTGTTTTTT. The J gene is TRBJ2-2, the V gene TRBV7-9; D not certain. Trimming removed 1 base at V and 1 base at J, with 7 bases between. The CDR3 totals 15 residues. The germline CDR1 and CDR2 sequences are SEHNR and FQNEAQ (reference sequence).

The J gene is TRBJ2-6, the V gene TRBV29-1; D perhaps matches TRBD1 (5 bases). V gave up 6 bases and J gave up 2 bases, with 8 bases separating them. The CDR3 spans 13 residues. CDR1 SQVTM and CDR2 ANQGSEA come from the germline V gene. The CDR3 nucleotides are TGCAGCGTAGCAGGGACTGGGGCCAACGTCCTGACTTTC. It is translated as CSVAGTGANVLTF.

J is TRBJ2-2 and V is TRBV27; no clear D gene. Germline lookup yields CDR1 MNHEY and CDR2 SMNVEV (reference sequence). The length of the CDR3 is 12 residues. Trimming removed 8 bases at V and 2 bases at J, with 6 bases between. CDR3 bases: TGTGCCAGCGGAATAAACACCGGGGAGCTGTTTTTT. It encodes CASGINTGELFF.

The chain links TRBV20-1 to TRBJ1-6; 10 bases agree with TRBD1. Germline V gives CDR1 DFQATT, CDR2 SNEGSKA (reference sequence). CDR3 length: 15 amino acids. With 7 bases clipped from V and 4 bases from J, the junction kept 7 bases outside the gene matches. The CDR3 nucleotides are TGCAGTGTTTTCCCGGACAGGGGGTATAATTCACCCCTCCACTTT. This encodes CSVFPDRGYNSPLHF.

This clonotype came up a few times. V is TRBV13 and J is TRBJ1-1; 7 nucleotides agree with TRBD1. With V trimmed by 5 bases and J by 2 bases, 11 bases remained unmatched. CDR3 length: 16 amino acids. Per germline, CDR1 PRHDT and CDR2 FYEKMQ (reference sequence). CDR3 DNA: TGTGCCAGCAGCCGCAACCCGGGACAGAGAAACACTGAAGCTTTCTTT. It translates to CASSRNPGQRNTEAFF. The entire variable domain, with the rest obtained from reference TRBV13 and TRBJ1-1, is as follows: AAGVIQSPRHLIKEKRETATLKCYPIPRHDTVYWYQQGPGQDPQFLISFYEKMQSDKGSIPDRFSAQQFSDYHSELNMSSLELGDSALYFCASSRNPGQRNTEAFFGQGTRLTVV.

This clonotype was observed a few times. The rearrangement links TRBV2 to TRBJ2-7; 8 positions match TRBD2. Trimming cost V 4 bases and J 2 bases; bases outside gene matches: 7. The CDR3 runs to 15 residues. The germline gives CDR1 SNHLY, CDR2 FYNNEI. The CDR3 DNA follows: TGTGCCAGCAGTGTGTCGGGAGGGCCTACCTACGAGCAGTACTTC. It encodes CASSVSGGPTYEQYF.

This clonotype has more than one count but fewer than ten. The rearrangement uses TRBV7-8 and TRBJ2-3, with 9 bases matching TRBD1. The germline gives CDR1 SGHVS, CDR2 FQNEAQ. Unmatched junction bases numbered 10, after V lost 5 bases and J lost 1 base. The CDR3 is 17 residues long. The CDR3 DNA sequence: TGTGCCAGCAGCGCCTACAGGGGGCAGATCGGCACAGATACGCAGTATTTT. Amino acids: CASSAYRGQIGTDTQYF.